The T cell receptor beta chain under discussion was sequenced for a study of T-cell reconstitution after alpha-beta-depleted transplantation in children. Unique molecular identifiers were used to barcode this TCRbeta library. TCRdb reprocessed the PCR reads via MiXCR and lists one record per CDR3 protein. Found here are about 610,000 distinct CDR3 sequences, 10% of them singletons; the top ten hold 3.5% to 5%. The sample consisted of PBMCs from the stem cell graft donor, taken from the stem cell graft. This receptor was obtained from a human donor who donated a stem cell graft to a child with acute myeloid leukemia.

The CDR3 spells CAISETFKQGGSNQPQHF. The CDR3 DNA reads TGTGCCATCAGTGAGACCTTTAAACAGGGAGGTAGCAATCAGCCCCAGCATTTT. The chain uses TRBV10-3 and TRBJ1-5, with D perhaps matching TRBD1 (6 bases). CDR1 is ENHRY and CDR2 is SYGVKD in the germline V gene. The V gene lost 2 bases and the J gene lost 0 bases, with 17 bases spanning the gap. CDR3 size: 18 residues.